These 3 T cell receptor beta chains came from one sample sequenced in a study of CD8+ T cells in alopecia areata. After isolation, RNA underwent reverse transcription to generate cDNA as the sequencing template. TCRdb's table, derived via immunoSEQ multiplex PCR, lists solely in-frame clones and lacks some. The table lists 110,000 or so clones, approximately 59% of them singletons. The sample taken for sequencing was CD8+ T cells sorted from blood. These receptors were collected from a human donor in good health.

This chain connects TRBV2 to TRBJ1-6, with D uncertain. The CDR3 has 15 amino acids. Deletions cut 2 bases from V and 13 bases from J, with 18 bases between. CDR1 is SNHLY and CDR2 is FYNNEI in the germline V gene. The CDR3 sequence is CASSELDSSWVPLHF. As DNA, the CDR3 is TGTGCCAGCAGTGAACTAGACTCCTCGTGGGTGCCCCTCCACTTT.

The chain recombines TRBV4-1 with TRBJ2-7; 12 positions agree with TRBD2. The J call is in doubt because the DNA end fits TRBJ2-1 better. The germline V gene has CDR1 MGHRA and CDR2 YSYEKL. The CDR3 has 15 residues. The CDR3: CASSHGLAGKNEQFF. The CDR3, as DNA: TGCGCCAGCAGCCATGGACTAGCGGGAAAGAATGAGCAGTTCTTC.

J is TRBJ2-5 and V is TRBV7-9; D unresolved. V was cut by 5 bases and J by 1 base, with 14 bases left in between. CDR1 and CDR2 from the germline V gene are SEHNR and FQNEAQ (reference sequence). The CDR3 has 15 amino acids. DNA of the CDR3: TGTGCCAGCAGCGCCCTGATCCCACCCCAAGAGACCCAGTACTTC. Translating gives CASSALIPPQETQYF.